This T cell receptor (beta chain) was documented in a study of T cells in Graves' hyperthyroidism and ophthalmopathy (dated by TCRdb to between 2017 and 2020). At the level of the whole study: Peripheral blood samples were taken at initial diagnosis, before any treatment was given. To identify distinguishing TCR V-J signatures, a discovery cohort of around 100 patients was used, comprising roughly 45 with Graves' ophthalmopathy and approximately 58 with stable Graves' hyperthyroidism. Prospective prediction of ophthalmopathy was tested in an independent validation cohort consisting of roughly 19 hyperthyroidism patients and approximately 16 patients who later progressed to ophthalmopathy. The 95 to 100 discovery patients were randomly split 7:3 into training and test sets. In about 6 Graves' hyperthyroidism patients, the study also compared T-cell repertoires from thyroid tissue with T-cell repertoires from blood. After blood sampling, hyperthyroidism patients were treated with methimazole at a starting dose of 30 mg daily, and ophthalmopathy patients were treated with high-dose intravenous methylprednisolone. TCR Vbeta CDR3 sequencing of 135 peripheral blood samples (over 40 ophthalmopathy, around 80 hyperthyroidism and approximately 17 progressor patients) is reported in the paper.

Graves' hyperthyroidism was defined as stable when no progression to ophthalmopathy occurred over 18 months of follow-up. Hyperthyroidism patients were newly diagnosed, had a disease duration of under 2 months, and were aged 18 to 65 years. Patients with uncontrolled infections, other autoimmune diseases, pregnancy or lactation were excluded. Diagnoses were established on the basis of clinical symptoms, serum thyroxine and TRAb, thyroid ultrasound, and orbital computed tomography. PBMCs were isolated from 7.5 to 10 ml of fresh peripheral blood by Ficoll-Paque density gradient centrifugation. Total RNA was extracted with Trizol reagent, and quality was checked on an Agilent 2100 Bioanalyzer. The TCR beta CDR3 regions were amplified from RNA transcripts. The first round of RT-PCR for the TCR CDR3 was performed with the HTBI primer set and the Qiagen OneStep RT-PCR kit. A second multiplex PCR round built the libraries, followed by size selection and purification. The libraries were sequenced on an Illumina HiSeq2000 using paired-end 100 bp reads. On the authors' methods: SOAPnuke was used to process the raw data, throwing out any read that contained adapters or uncalled bases, had a mean Phred below 15, or lacked an exact constant-primer or identifier match. COPE v1.2.5 was used to merge high-quality paired reads, and clonotypes were defined as unique nucleotide sequences. Clonotypes were aligned to IMGT TRBV, TRBD and TRBJ reference segments using MiTCR v1.1. Analysis was restricted to V-J combinations with a frequency above 0.0001, which covered roughly 99% of repertoires. The TCS score was defined as the ratio of F50 (clonal expansion) to E x V (chaos), calculated using BLOSUM62-based TCRdist between CDR3 peptides within each V-J. Welch's t-statistics and random forest reduced 500 to 550 V-J features to roughly 13, which were used in a naive Bayes classifier (R e1071). TCRdb trimmed public reads at Q25 via fastp, called clones via MiXCR and kept in-frame beta chains. CDR3 protein duplicates are merged, each entry listing the most common genes and DNA. These V and J calls originate from TCRdb's pipeline instead of the authors' own analysis. This sample comprises about 720,000 distinct CDR3 sequences, approximately 16% of them detected only once. The ten top clones hold approximately 8.4% of the sample.

Beyond this particular receptor, the publication reports: Sample size was not statistically predetermined, and blinding of investigators to group allocation was not performed. Most expanded thyroid clonotypes (frequency above 0.001) were also found in blood, which suggests that blood repertoires may mirror thyroid immune responses. In validation, progression to ophthalmopathy was predicted by the model with 70.59% sensitivity and 72% to 85% specificity, a median of roughly 6 months before onset. A 13 V-J signature model separated ophthalmopathy from stable hyperthyroidism, with approximately 86% sensitivity and about 81% specificity in cross-validation and 80%/75% in testing.

The CDR1 and CDR2 encoded by the germline V gene are ENHRY and SYGVKD. The CDR3, from cysteine to phenylalanine, totals 15 residues. CDR3 DNA only is kept here, 45 bases in frame from base 1. The junction shows trimming of 2 bases on V and 3 bases on J, and the gene matches do not reach 4 bases of it. This clonotype was detected many times. The specificity of this receptor is unknown. Per-nucleotide qualities are absent, and no much larger clonotype sits a single base away. This receptor was taken from a man between 18 and 35 years old with Graves' hyperthyroidism. This sequence uses TRBV10-3 and TRBJ1-1; 9 bases in between match TRBD1. Sequencing was performed on blood. The CDR3 loop reads CAISEAGQGDTEAFF. The sequenced DNA is TGTGCCATCAGTGAGGCGGGACAGGGTGACACTGAAGCTTTCTTT.